This is a list of T cell receptor beta chains from one sample in a study of blood T cells in healthy people across ages. One entry per CDR3 protein results from TCRdb running MiXCR on the 5' RACE reads. The repertoire has 700,000 to 900,000 distinct CDR3 sequences, around 24% of them found once; the top ten carry roughly 3.1%. These data were likewise used in another study, on T cells of mothers and their children.

Material: blood. The receptors here all came from a boy aged 10-17 years in good health. The CDR3 runs from the conserved cysteine through the conserved F or W. The D gene is left open where the match is weak. Expanded clones get a size class; other rows say once, few or many, or leave the size out.

cdr3_nt	cdr3_aa	clone_size	d_call	j_call	v_call
TGCGCCAGCAGCCAAGAGCGAAGGCTCTCTGGAAACACCATGTATTTT	CASSQERRLSGNTMYF	few	NA	TRBJ1-3	TRBV4-1
TGTGCCAGCAGTAATGGACCCCGGAACTCCTACGAGCAGTACTTC	CASSNGPRNSYEQYF	few	NA	TRBJ2-7	TRBV6-2/TRBV6-3
TGTGCCAGCAGTGGGACTAGCGGGGGAGGCACAGATACGCAGTATTTT	CASSGTSGGGTDTQYF	few	TRBD2	TRBJ2-3	TRBV6-2/TRBV6-3
TGTGCCAGCAGCCCCCGACGGGACTGGGAGACCCAGTACTTC	CASSPRRDWETQYF	few	NA	TRBJ2-5	TRBV7-6
TGTGCCAGCAGCCCGAAGTCCGACAGAATCGATGGCTACACCTTC	CASSPKSDRIDGYTF	few	NA	TRBJ1-2	TRBV7-9
TGTGCCAGCAGTCCCGCGGGGCTTTTTTTAGCCAAAAACATTCAGTACTTC	CASSPAGLFLAKNIQYF	NA	NA	TRBJ2-4	TRBV2
TGTGCCTGGAGTGGAGTGGCAGGGGGCGGAGATGAGCAGTTCTTC	CAWSGVAGGGDEQFF	NA	TRBD1	TRBJ2-1	TRBV30
TGCAGTGCTGGGGAAAGGCCGGGCACAGATACGCAGTATTTT	CSAGERPGTDTQYF	NA	NA	TRBJ2-3	TRBV29-1
TGTGCCAGCAGTCCCGGACAGGGCCCGAACGAAGCTTTCTTT	CASSPGQGPNEAFF	few	TRBD1	TRBJ1-1	TRBV12-3/TRBV12-4
TGCAGTGCTAGGGCGACTAGCACCCTGGTAGATACGCAGTATTTT	CSARATSTLVDTQYF	few	TRBD2	TRBJ2-3	TRBV20-1